This record looks at one TCR beta chain sequence and its context. No antigen is known for it. Germline assignment: CDR1 MNHEY and CDR2 SVGAGI. V lost 2 bases and J 6 bases, leaving 16 bases between the germline ends. The CDR3 loop spans 15 amino acids. Clones were read by immunoSEQ multiplex PCR, and TCRdb kept only the in-frame ones, dropping some. This sample yields some 100,000 clones, of which roughly nine tenths are seen a single time; less than 3% belongs to the top ten. The sample is drawn from a study of T cell responses to AZD1222 COVID-19 vaccine. Study-wide points: Clonal diversity may have been underestimated in mostly white British donors. The peak T cell response came first, and repertoires were sampled only after it. Spike-wide coverage was observed for vaccine-associated CD4 TCRs, with dominant responses at 160-218 and 743-854.

This sequence originates from an adult who received the AZD1222 COVID-19 vaccine. The rearrangement joins TRBV6-5 to TRBJ1-1; D is ambiguous. The sequencing here drew on peripheral blood, taken 28 days after the second AZD1222 dose. The CDR3 here is CASSYRAPVGAEAFF. CDR3 nucleotide sequence: TGTGCCAGCAGTTACCGGGCCCCGGTGGGCGCTGAAGCTTTCTTT.